A selection of T cell receptor beta chains follows, all from one sample in a study of blood T cell repertoires in COVID-19. The method was immunoSEQ multiplex PCR; TCRdb's version includes in-frame clones alone and lacks a portion of them. The sample has about 200,000 clones; approximately 89% are singletons. The source material was PBMCs or T cells enriched from blood (not recorded which). Receptors were obtained from a woman aged 40 to 55 with acute COVID-19. The CDR3 runs from the conserved cysteine through the conserved F or W. Each record gives: J gene, clone size, V gene, D gene, CDR3 DNA, CDR3 protein. D genes are given only for firm matches. Rows give clone size only sometimes, using once, few, many, or a class for an expanded clone.

j_gene: TRBJ2-7; abundance: NA; v_gene: TRBV13; d_gene: NA; CDR3nt: TGTGCCAGCAGCTTAGGGAGCCGGGACAACTACGAGCAGTACTTC; CDR3aa: CASSLGSRDNYEQYF
j_gene: TRBJ1-3; abundance: NA; v_gene: TRBV7-9; d_gene: TRBD1; CDR3nt: TGTGCCAGCAGCCAGGGGACAGGGGGAGGAAACACCATATATTTT; CDR3aa: CASSQGTGGGNTIYF
j_gene: TRBJ2-7; abundance: NA; v_gene: TRBV6-1; d_gene: NA; CDR3nt: TGTGCCAGCAGTGACGACGGGACAAAGCAGTACTTC; CDR3aa: CASSDDGTKQYF
j_gene: TRBJ1-1; abundance: NA; v_gene: TRBV19; d_gene: TRBD1; CDR3nt: TGTGCCAGTAGTATGCAGGGGGCTGGAGGGACTGAAGCTTTCTTT; CDR3aa: CASSMQGAGGTEAFF
j_gene: TRBJ2-7; abundance: NA; v_gene: TRBV27; d_gene: TRBD2; CDR3nt: TGTGCCAGCAAATTTTCTAGCGGGAGCTACGAGCAGTACTTC; CDR3aa: CASKFSSGSYEQYF
j_gene: TRBJ1-6; abundance: NA; v_gene: TRBV11-3; d_gene: TRBD1; CDR3nt: TGTGCCAGCAGCCAGGCCGGACAGGGAGGTTCTAATTCACCCCTCCACTTT; CDR3aa: CASSQAGQGGSNSPLHF
j_gene: TRBJ2-7; abundance: NA; v_gene: TRBV20-1; d_gene: TRBD2; CDR3nt: TGCAGTGCTAGTACTAGCGGGGTTCTCTCCTACGAGCAGTACTTC; CDR3aa: CSASTSGVLSYEQYF
j_gene: TRBJ2-2; abundance: NA; v_gene: TRBV7-8; d_gene: NA; CDR3nt: TGTGCCAGCAGCTTACGGCCCACTACTAGCACCGGGGAGCTGTTTTTT; CDR3aa: CASSLRPTTSTGELFF
j_gene: TRBJ1-6; abundance: NA; v_gene: TRBV7-2; d_gene: TRBD1; CDR3nt: TGTGCCAGCAGCCCCAGCAGAGGGGGCAGTAATTCACCCCTCCACTTT; CDR3aa: CASSPSRGGSNSPLHF
j_gene: TRBJ2-4; abundance: NA; v_gene: TRBV19; d_gene: NA; CDR3nt: TGTGCCAGTAGTATTGGCGGAAACATTCAGTACTTC; CDR3aa: CASSIGGNIQYF
j_gene: TRBJ2-7; abundance: NA; v_gene: TRBV28; d_gene: TRBD1; CDR3nt: TGTGCCAGCAGTTTACCCGGGACAGGGGCCTACGAGCAGTACTTC; CDR3aa: CASSLPGTGAYEQYF
j_gene: TRBJ2-1; abundance: NA; v_gene: TRBV6-5; d_gene: NA; CDR3nt: TGTGCCAGCAGTTACCGCGGACAGCTCAGGTACAATGAGCAGTTCTTC; CDR3aa: CASSYRGQLRYNEQFF
j_gene: TRBJ2-1; abundance: NA; v_gene: TRBV7-2; d_gene: TRBD2; CDR3nt: TGTGCCAGCAGCTTCCAGCCGGGAGGAGGAAACAATGAGCAGTTCTTC; CDR3aa: CASSFQPGGGNNEQFF
j_gene: TRBJ2-1; abundance: NA; v_gene: TRBV5-4; d_gene: NA; CDR3nt: TGTGCCAGCCATTTTAGCGGAGGCCCCTACAATGAGCAGTTCTTC; CDR3aa: CASHFSGGPYNEQFF
j_gene: TRBJ2-3; abundance: NA; v_gene: TRBV5-4; d_gene: TRBD2; CDR3nt: TGTGCCAGCAGCACTACTAGCGGGGGGTTAGATACGCAGTATTTT; CDR3aa: CASSTTSGGLDTQYF
j_gene: TRBJ2-3; abundance: once; v_gene: TRBV2; d_gene: NA; CDR3nt: TGTGCCAGCTTAGCATCAACCGCAGATACGCAGTATTTT; CDR3aa: CASLASTADTQYF
j_gene: TRBJ2-7; abundance: NA; v_gene: TRBV10-1; d_gene: NA; CDR3nt: TGCGCCAGCAGTGAGTCTGTTGAGAAGCAGTACTTC; CDR3aa: CASSESVEKQYF
j_gene: TRBJ1-4; abundance: few; v_gene: TRBV5-1; d_gene: TRBD1; CDR3nt: TGCGCCAGCAGCGGACGGGACAGGGGGGACGTTAGGGCAACTAATGAAAAACTGTTTTTT; CDR3aa: CASSGRDRGDVRATNEKLFF
j_gene: TRBJ2-2; abundance: NA; v_gene: TRBV9; d_gene: NA; CDR3nt: TGTGCCAGCAGCGTAGCTACGAGACACCCGAACACCGGGGAGCTGTTTTTT; CDR3aa: CASSVATRHPNTGELFF
j_gene: TRBJ1-2; abundance: NA; v_gene: TRBV27; d_gene: TRBD1; CDR3nt: TGTGCCAGCAGTTCTCTTGGACAGGGGAGAGGCTACACCTTC; CDR3aa: CASSSLGQGRGYTF
j_gene: TRBJ2-3; abundance: NA; v_gene: TRBV5-4; d_gene: TRBD2; CDR3nt: TGTGCCAGCAGCCCAACCCGAGCGGGGGGGCCAGATACGCAGTATTTT; CDR3aa: CASSPTRAGGPDTQYF
j_gene: TRBJ2-6; abundance: NA; v_gene: TRBV6-4; d_gene: NA; CDR3nt: TGTGCCAGCAGTGACTCGACGGAATCGGGGGTCTCTGGGGCCAACGTCCTGACTTTC; CDR3aa: CASSDSTESGVSGANVLTF
j_gene: TRBJ2-1; abundance: NA; v_gene: TRBV11-1; d_gene: NA; CDR3nt: TGTGCCAGCAGCTTTTCCCAGGGAAAAGGTGAGCAGTTCTTC; CDR3aa: CASSFSQGKGEQFF
j_gene: TRBJ1-6; abundance: once; v_gene: TRBV6-6; d_gene: NA; CDR3nt: TGTGCCAGCTCCCAGTCTTCGCTCTCCTATAATTCACCCCTCCACTTT; CDR3aa: CASSQSSLSYNSPLHF
j_gene: TRBJ1-2; abundance: NA; v_gene: TRBV6-2/TRBV6-3; d_gene: TRBD1; CDR3nt: TGTGCCAGCAGCCAAGACAGGGCCTCTACCCCTCTAAGGGGCTACACCTTC; CDR3aa: CASSQDRASTPLRGYTF
j_gene: TRBJ2-2; abundance: NA; v_gene: TRBV28; d_gene: NA; CDR3nt: TGTGCCAGCAGACGAAAGATGAATCTAGCAATCGCCGGGGAGCTGTTTTTT; CDR3aa: CASRRKMNLAIAGELFF
j_gene: TRBJ2-2; abundance: NA; v_gene: TRBV11-2; d_gene: TRBD1; CDR3nt: TGTGCCAGCAGCTTGGGGACAGGGAAGACCGGGGAGCTGTTTTTT; CDR3aa: CASSLGTGKTGELFF
j_gene: TRBJ2-1; abundance: NA; v_gene: TRBV6-4; d_gene: TRBD1; CDR3nt: TGTGCCAGCAGTGACCATACAGGGGATGAGCAGTTCTTC; CDR3aa: CASSDHTGDEQFF
j_gene: TRBJ2-3; abundance: NA; v_gene: TRBV4-1; d_gene: TRBD2; CDR3nt: TGCGCCAGCAGCCAAGGTAGCGGGGGAACTTTTAGCACAGATACGCAGTATTTT; CDR3aa: CASSQGSGGTFSTDTQYF
j_gene: TRBJ1-5; abundance: NA; v_gene: TRBV28; d_gene: TRBD1; CDR3nt: TGTGCCAGCAGTGGGACAGGGGGCTGGCAGCCCCAGCATTTT; CDR3aa: CASSGTGGWQPQHF
j_gene: TRBJ1-4; abundance: once; v_gene: TRBV7-9; d_gene: TRBD1; CDR3nt: TGTGCCAGCAGCATAACAGGGGCAACTAATGAAAAACTGTTTTTT; CDR3aa: CASSITGATNEKLFF
j_gene: TRBJ2-1; abundance: many; v_gene: TRBV6-6; d_gene: TRBD1; CDR3nt: TGTGCCAGCACGGGGACAGGGGGGGATGAGCAGTTCTTC; CDR3aa: CASTGTGGDEQFF
j_gene: TRBJ2-6; abundance: NA; v_gene: TRBV3-1/TRBV3-2; d_gene: TRBD1; CDR3nt: TGTGCCAGCAGCCAAGGCCGAGGGACAGCCCCTGGGGCCAACGTCCTGACTTTC; CDR3aa: CASSQGRGTAPGANVLTF
j_gene: TRBJ2-5; abundance: NA; v_gene: TRBV2; d_gene: TRBD2; CDR3nt: TGTGCCAGCAGTGACCCCGGGGAGGGTCGAGAGACCCAGTACTTC; CDR3aa: CASSDPGEGRETQYF
j_gene: TRBJ1-5; abundance: once; v_gene: TRBV7-2; d_gene: NA; CDR3nt: TGTGCCAGCAGCTTAAATTCGGGGAATCAGCCCCAGCATTTT; CDR3aa: CASSLNSGNQPQHF
j_gene: TRBJ1-1; abundance: NA; v_gene: TRBV2; d_gene: NA; CDR3nt: TGTGCCAGCAGCCAGAGAGGCACTGAAGCTTTCTTT; CDR3aa: CASSQRGTEAFF